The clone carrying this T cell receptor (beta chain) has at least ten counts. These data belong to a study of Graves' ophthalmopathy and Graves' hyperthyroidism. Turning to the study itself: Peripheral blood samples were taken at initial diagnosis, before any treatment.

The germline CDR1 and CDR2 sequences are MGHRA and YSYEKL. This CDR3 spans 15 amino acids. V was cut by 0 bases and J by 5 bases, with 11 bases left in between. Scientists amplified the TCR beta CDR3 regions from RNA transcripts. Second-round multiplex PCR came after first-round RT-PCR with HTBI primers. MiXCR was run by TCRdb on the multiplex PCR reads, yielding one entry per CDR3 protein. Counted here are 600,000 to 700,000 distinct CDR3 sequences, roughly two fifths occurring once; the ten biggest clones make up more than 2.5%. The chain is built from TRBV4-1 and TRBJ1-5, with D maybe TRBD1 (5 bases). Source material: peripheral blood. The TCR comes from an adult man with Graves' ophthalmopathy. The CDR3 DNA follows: TGCGCCAGCAGCCAAGATCGGTGGGGCCATCAGCCCCAGCATTTT. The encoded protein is CASSQDRWGHQPQHF.